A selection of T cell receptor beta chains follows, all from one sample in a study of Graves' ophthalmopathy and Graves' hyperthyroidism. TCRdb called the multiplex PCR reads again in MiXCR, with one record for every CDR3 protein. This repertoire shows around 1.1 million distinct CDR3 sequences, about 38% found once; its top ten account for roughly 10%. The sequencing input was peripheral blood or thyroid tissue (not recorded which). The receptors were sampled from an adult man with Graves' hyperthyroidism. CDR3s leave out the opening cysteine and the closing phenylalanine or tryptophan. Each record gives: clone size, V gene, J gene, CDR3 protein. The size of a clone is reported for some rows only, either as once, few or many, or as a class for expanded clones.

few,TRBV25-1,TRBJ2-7,ASSLGTGLAGGPGYEQY
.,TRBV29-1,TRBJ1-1,SIRGTGLAYKAF
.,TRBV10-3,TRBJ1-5,ASSYQPIYNQPQH
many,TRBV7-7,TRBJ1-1,ASSHGPDTEAF
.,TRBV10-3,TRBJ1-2,ASSAVEGTDGYT
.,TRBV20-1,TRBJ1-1,SAGTAGVWTEAF
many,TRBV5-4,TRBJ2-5,ASSQELAGGQETQY
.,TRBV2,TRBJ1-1,ASSTQGQASVTEAF
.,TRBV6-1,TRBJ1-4,ASRRPGEKNEKLF
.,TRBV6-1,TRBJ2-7,ASRSTGYRGEQY
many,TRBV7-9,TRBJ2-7,ASSPNDRGPYEQY
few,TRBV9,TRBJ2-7,ASSVGQGAPTYEQY
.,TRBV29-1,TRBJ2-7,SVFVGLPYEQY
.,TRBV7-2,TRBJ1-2,ASSLGQNYYGYT
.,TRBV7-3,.,ASRQAGYDEQF
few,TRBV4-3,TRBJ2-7,ASSQVPAERGLSYEQY
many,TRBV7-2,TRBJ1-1,ASSLRRGSGTEAF
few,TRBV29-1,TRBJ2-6,SVEGQGYSGANVLT
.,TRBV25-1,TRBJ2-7,ASSEGGAEEQY
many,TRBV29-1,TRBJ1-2,SVVEGGGYT
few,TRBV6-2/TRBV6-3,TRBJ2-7,ASNPHAGVAHEQY
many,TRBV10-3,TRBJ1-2,AISDPGNYGYT
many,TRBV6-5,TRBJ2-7,ASSTGDRVGEQY
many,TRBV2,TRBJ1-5,ASSFGPYQPQH
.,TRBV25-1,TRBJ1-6,ASSSGTGRSPLH
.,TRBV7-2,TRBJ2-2,ASSLGRGAYTGELF
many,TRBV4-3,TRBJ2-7,ASSQVRDRPYEQY
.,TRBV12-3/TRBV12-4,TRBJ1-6,ASRPAGSGSPLH
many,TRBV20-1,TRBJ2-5,SAGDRGRETQY
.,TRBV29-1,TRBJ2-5,SVEMDRGETQY
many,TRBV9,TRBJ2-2,ASSVDLFRVNTGELF
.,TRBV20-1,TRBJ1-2,SARKTGDLGGYT
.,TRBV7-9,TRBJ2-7,ASSLMGQGADEQY
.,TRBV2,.,ASSTGSDEQF
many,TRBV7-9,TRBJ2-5,ASSKRGLLETQY
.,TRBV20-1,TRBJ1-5,SARLPRGGSNQPQH
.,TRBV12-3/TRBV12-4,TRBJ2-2,ASRTPGRGTGELF
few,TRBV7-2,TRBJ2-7,ASSRIPPQGAYEQY
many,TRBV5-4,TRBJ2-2,ASSLGQAANTGELF
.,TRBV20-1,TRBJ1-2,SAKGTGSYGYT
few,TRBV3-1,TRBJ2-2,ASSQLHANTGELF
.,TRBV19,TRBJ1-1,ASRRDF